This paragraph covers one T cell receptor beta chain sequence. Its antigen is unknown. In preparing the TRB cDNA libraries, 5' RACE with UMI labels was used. TCRdb reprocessed the 5' RACE reads; each CDR3 protein has one entry and no DNA is given. The ten most abundant clones cover 0.3% to 0.4% of a sample with roughly 100,000 distinct CDR3 sequences. Germline V lookup: CDR1 SEHNR, CDR2 FQNEAQ (reference sequence). This CDR3 comprises 16 residues. This specimen belongs to a study of CXCR3-negative and CXCR3-positive naive CD8 T cells. Study observations and caveats: Naive CXCR3-negative cells resembled naive CXCR3-positive cells in TRBV-TRBJ usage; memory cells differed. TRB CDR3s were more hydrophobic in CXCR3-positive than in CXCR3-negative naive cells.

Sequencing was performed on naive CXCR3+ CD8+ T cells from blood. Subset described: CD45RO-CCR7+CD27+CD95- naive CD8+ T cells expressing CXCR3 (TNR3+). The chain uses TRBV7-9 and TRBJ2-3; the TRBD2 assignment by TCRdb is unverifiable without DNA. This clonotype originated in a human donor in good health. Some clones in this sample may be carry-over from other donors' samples. This CDR3 is CASSTRLAEVTDTQYF.